This T cell receptor (beta chain) stems from a study of molecular identifiers for immune sequencing clone quantification. CDR1 is SGHVS, CDR2 FNYEAQ, per germline. V was pared by 3 bases and J by 3 bases, with 7 bases of the junction left unmatched. This CDR3 is built from 15 residues. TCRdb ran MiXCR on the PCR reads and lists one entry per CDR3 protein. This table has about half a million distinct CDR3 sequences, around 23% appearing once. Sequencing used naive CD8+ T cells from blood, with Jurkat cell RNA spiked in. The sample's subset: FACS-sorted CD8+CD4-CCR7+CD45RA+ naive T cells. The TCR originated in a human donor in good health. Some libraries in this study had Jurkat cell RNA spiked in. The chain employs TRBV7-6 and TRBJ2-7; TRBD1 agrees at 8 bases. CDR3 sequence (DNA): TGTGCCAGCAGCTTGAGGGGGACAGGCCACTACGAGCAGTACTTC. Amino acids: CASSLRGTGHYEQYF.